These T cell receptor beta chains were read from a single sample in a study of CD8 T cells in Susac syndrome. MiXCR was run by TCRdb on the immunoSEQ multiplex PCR reads, yielding one entry per CDR3 protein. This sample has about 180,000 distinct CDR3 sequences, with roughly 96% found just once. The sample consisted of CD8+ T cells from PBMCs. Receptor source: a human donor with multiple sclerosis. The CDR3 runs from the conserved cysteine through the conserved F or W. A D gene is named only where the DNA matches it firmly. For some rows the clone size is stated as once, few or many, or as a class when expanded; others skip it.

TRBV11-2,14,.,.,TRBJ2-5,CASSSRTVQETQYF,TGTGCCAGCAGCTCGAGGACAGTTCAAGAGACCCAGTACTTC
TRBV20-1,13,.,.,TRBJ1-1,CSASIVGNTEAFF,TGCAGTGCTAGTATTGTGGGGAACACTGAAGCTTTCTTT
TRBV7-2,17,.,.,TRBJ2-3,CASSGVVVGTATDTQYF,TGTGCCAGCAGCGGGGTAGTTGTGGGAACGGCCACAGATACGCAGTATTTT
TRBV7-9,15,.,.,TRBJ1-2,CASSFFGGEGYGYTF,TGTGCCAGCAGCTTTTTTGGAGGGGAAGGCTATGGCTACACCTTC
TRBV3-1,18,.,TRBD2,TRBJ2-7,CASSPGLAGGIVTYEQYF,TGTGCCAGCAGCCCAGGACTAGCGGGAGGCATTGTTACCTACGAGCAGTACTTC
TRBV5-1,16,.,.,TRBJ1-4,CASSPSTGTTPEKLFF,TGCGCCAGCAGCCCCTCCACCGGGACAACCCCTGAAAAACTGTTTTTT
TRBV6-5,12,.,TRBD2,TRBJ2-4,CATRSGGNIQYF,TGTGCCACCAGATCGGGGGGAAACATTCAGTACTTC
TRBV4-1,14,.,.,TRBJ2-7,CASSQARGEYEQYF,TGCGCCAGCAGCCAAGCCAGGGGCGAATACGAGCAGTACTTC
TRBV11-2,12,.,.,TRBJ1-2,CASSLGDYGYTF,TGTGCCAGCAGCTTAGGGGACTATGGCTACACCTTC
TRBV15,15,.,.,TRBJ2-3,CATSTGQSNTDTQYF,TGTGCCACCAGCACCGGACAGAGCAACACAGATACGCAGTATTTT
TRBV21-1,14,once,.,TRBJ1-4,CASSSGREGEKLFF,TGTGCCAGCTCTTCGGGCAGGGAAGGGGAAAAACTGTTTTTT
TRBV29-1,12,.,.,TRBJ2-2,CSVASNTGELFF,TGCAGCGTTGCGAGCAACACCGGGGAGCTGTTTTTT
TRBV5-6,15,.,TRBD1,TRBJ2-2,CASSFGTGVTGELFF,TGTGCCAGCAGTTTCGGGACAGGGGTTACCGGGGAGCTGTTTTTT
TRBV7-9,11,.,.,TRBJ2-7,CASSPLYEQYF,TGTGCCAGCTCACCCTTGTACGAGCAGTACTTC
TRBV15,17,.,TRBD2,TRBJ2-3,CATSGAGDVWVTDTQYF,TGTGCCACCAGCGGAGCGGGAGATGTATGGGTCACAGATACGCAGTATTTT
TRBV29-1,11,.,.,TRBJ1-1,CSARSGGEAFF,TGCAGCGCCCGGTCTGGGGGCGAAGCTTTCTTT
TRBV12-3/TRBV12-4,16,.,.,TRBJ2-3,CASTATGTAVTDTQYF,TGTGCCAGCACCGCGACCGGGACCGCTGTCACAGATACGCAGTATTTT
TRBV20-1,14,.,.,TRBJ2-7,CSATDRDKDYEQYF,TGCAGTGCTACGGACCGGGACAAGGACTACGAGCAGTACTTC
TRBV14,22,.,.,TRBJ1-6,CASSLTPGRGLNDLGWHSPLHF,TGTGCCAGCAGCCTTACCCCGGGACGGGGGTTAAATGATCTCGGTTGGCATTCACCCCTCCACTTT
TRBV9,18,.,TRBD2,TRBJ2-3,CASSASGGGLRGTDTQYF,TGTGCCAGCAGCGCCTCCGGCGGGGGGCTCAGGGGCACAGATACGCAGTATTTT
TRBV27,9,.,.,TRBJ1-5,CASMQPQHF,TGTGCCAGCATGCAGCCCCAGCATTTT
TRBV9,14,.,.,TRBJ1-2,CASSAAGAGYGYTF,TGTGCCAGCAGCGCCGCGGGGGCCGGCTATGGCTACACCTTC
TRBV29-1,10,.,.,TRBJ2-1,CSVVGGEQFF,TGCAGCGTTGTCGGGGGTGAGCAGTTCTTC
TRBV3-1,14,once,TRBD2,TRBJ2-7,CASRPGTSIHEQYF,TGTGCCAGCAGACCCGGGACTAGTATCCACGAGCAGTACTTC
TRBV27,13,once,.,TRBJ2-7,CASSLISSYEQYF,TGTGCCAGCAGTTTAATTAGCTCCTACGAGCAGTACTTC
TRBV19,14,.,.,TRBJ1-1,CASKFTPLNTEAFF,TGTGCCAGTAAATTTACCCCCTTGAACACTGAAGCTTTCTTT
TRBV7-9,14,once,TRBD1,TRBJ2-3,CASSFPEGADTQYF,TGTGCCAGCAGCTTCCCAGAGGGGGCCGATACGCAGTATTTT
TRBV4-1,15,.,.,TRBJ2-2,CASSQGSLLAGELFF,TGCGCCAGCAGCCAAGGTAGCCTCTTGGCCGGGGAGCTGTTTTTT
TRBV14,15,.,.,TRBJ2-5,CASSQKWGLSETQYF,TGTGCCAGCAGCCAAAAGTGGGGACTCAGCGAGACCCAGTACTTC
TRBV5-4,14,.,.,TRBJ1-2,CASSLLPGEEGYTF,TGTGCCAGCAGCTTGCTCCCGGGGGAGGAGGGCTACACCTTC